These T cell receptor beta chains were read from a single sample in a study of T cell responses to AZD1222 COVID-19 vaccine. Profiling relied on immunoSEQ multiplex PCR, and the TCRdb table lists in-frame clones only, not all of them. The data hold 150,000 to 200,000 clones, with less than 95% observed a single time. Sequencing was performed on peripheral blood, taken on day 0 of AZD1222 vaccination. These receptors all stem from an adult in good health. The CDR3 runs from the conserved cysteine through the conserved F or W. Fields, in order: CDR3 DNA, CDR3 protein, clone size, V gene, D gene, J gene. A D gene is named only where the DNA matches it firmly. Size values are once, few and many counts, or a class for expanded clones, and some rows have none.

TGTGCCAGCAGCTTGGTGGCAGGGGAGGAGACCCAGTACTTC,CASSLVAGEETQYF,-,TRBV5-5,-,TRBJ2-5
TGTGCCAGCAGGCCCTCGGGGACACTAGCTTTCTTT,CASRPSGTLAFF,-,TRBV28,-,TRBJ1-1
TGTGCCAGCAGTTTATCTGCAGGGGGCACTGGAGGCTACACCTTC,CASSLSAGGTGGYTF,-,TRBV28,TRBD1,TRBJ1-2
TGCGCCAGCAGCCAAGTCCCGAATGCAGATACGCAGTATTTT,CASSQVPNADTQYF,once,TRBV4-3,-,TRBJ2-3
TGTGCCAGCAGCTTTAGTCGAAGGGGCGGGGACTACAATGAGCAGTTCTTC,CASSFSRRGGDYNEQFF,-,TRBV7-8,-,TRBJ2-1
TGTGCCAGCAGTTACTCCCGGGACGGCTACACCTTC,CASSYSRDGYTF,-,TRBV6-6,-,TRBJ1-2
TGTGCCAGCAGCCAAGAAGAGGGGGGGGCCTACGAGCAGTACTTC,CASSQEEGGAYEQYF,-,TRBV4-2,-,TRBJ2-7
TGCGCCAGCAGGTGGACATCCGAAACTGAAGCTTTCTTT,CASRWTSETEAFF,-,TRBV5-1,-,TRBJ1-1
TGTGCCAGCAGCCAGGGGACTGAACCTGGAAACACCATATATTTT,CASSQGTEPGNTIYF,-,TRBV3-1/TRBV3-2,-,TRBJ1-3
TGCGCCAGCAGCTCCAGGGGGAATGAGCAGTTCTTC,CASSSRGNEQFF,-,TRBV5-1,TRBD1,TRBJ2-1
TGTGCCTGGCAGGGACAGCCTGTTGGGGCTTTCTTT,CAWQGQPVGAFF,-,TRBV30,TRBD1,TRBJ1-1
TGTGCCAGTAGTATATTGAACAGCAATCAGCCCCAGCATTTT,CASSILNSNQPQHF,-,TRBV19,-,TRBJ1-5
TGTGCCAGCAGCATCCGGGACAGGGGGAGTGGAGATACGCAGTATTTT,CASSIRDRGSGDTQYF,-,TRBV5-5,TRBD1,TRBJ2-3
TGTGCCAGCAGCCAAGACGGGAGCTCCTACAATGAGCAGTTCTTC,CASSQDGSSYNEQFF,-,TRBV3-1/TRBV3-2,-,TRBJ2-1
TGTGCCAGCAGTCGACGGGACGGCCAGCGGCCCCAGCATTTT,CASSRRDGQRPQHF,-,TRBV6-2/TRBV6-3,-,TRBJ1-5
TGTGCCAGTAGGGCACCCGGGGGATCCTACAATGAGCAGTTCTTC,CASRAPGGSYNEQFF,-,TRBV19,-,TRBJ2-1
TGTGCCAGCAGTTTCAATGACAGGGGGGGCACTGAAGCTTTCTTT,CASSFNDRGGTEAFF,-,TRBV6-5,TRBD1,TRBJ1-1
TGTGCCAGCAGCCCGGACTCTAACTATGGCTACACCTTC,CASSPDSNYGYTF,once,TRBV11-2,-,TRBJ1-2
TGTGCCAGCAGCTCCCTGATGAACCTCTATAATTCACCCCTCCACTTT,CASSSLMNLYNSPLHF,-,TRBV5-6,-,TRBJ1-6
TGTGCCAGCAGCCAAGACAGCTATGGCTACACCTTC,CASSQDSYGYTF,-,TRBV5-4,-,TRBJ1-2
TGTGCCATCCGTGGGGGGGGGACGGGCTCCTACGAGCAGTACTTC,CAIRGGGTGSYEQYF,-,TRBV10-3,TRBD2,TRBJ2-7
TGTGCCAGCAGTGCCTCGTACGAGCAGTACTTC,CASSASYEQYF,-,TRBV25-1,-,TRBJ2-7
TGTGCCAGCAGTTTTGGTAGCAATCAGCCCCAGCATTTT,CASSFGSNQPQHF,-,TRBV12-3/TRBV12-4,-,TRBJ1-5
TGTGCCAGCAGCCATGGACAGGGGACCTACAATGAGCAGTTCTTC,CASSHGQGTYNEQFF,once,TRBV7-2,TRBD1,TRBJ2-1
TGCGCCAGCAGCCCGGGGAATAACTATGGCTACACCTTC,CASSPGNNYGYTF,-,TRBV5-1,-,TRBJ1-2
TGTGCCAGCAGCTTAAGAAGGGGTGGCACTGAAGCTTTCTTT,CASSLRRGGTEAFF,-,TRBV5-6,-,TRBJ1-1
TGTGCCAGCAGCCAGGGGGACTTTCGCATGAACACTGAAGCTTTCTTT,CASSQGDFRMNTEAFF,few,TRBV4-2,-,TRBJ1-1
TGTGCCAGCAGCCCCTCGACTAGCGGGGGAGAGACCCAGTACTTC,CASSPSTSGGETQYF,few,TRBV6-4,TRBD2,TRBJ2-5
TGTGCCAGCAGTTGGGAGGGGTCCTATGGCTACACCTTC,CASSWEGSYGYTF,-,TRBV12-3/TRBV12-4,-,TRBJ1-2
TGTGCCAGCAGTCTAAACACTGAAGCTTTCTTT,CASSLNTEAFF,-,TRBV5-6,-,TRBJ1-1
TGTGCCTGGACCCTGACAGGGGATGGCTACACCTTC,CAWTLTGDGYTF,once,TRBV30,TRBD1,TRBJ1-2
TGTGCCAGCAGTTACGGGGACCGTCCAAATTCACCCCTCCACTTT,CASSYGDRPNSPLHF,-,TRBV6-6,-,TRBJ1-6
TGTGCCAGCAGTCGGAATCCGGATGAGCAGTTCTTC,CASSRNPDEQFF,-,TRBV6-5,-,TRBJ2-1
TGTGCCAGCTCACCGCGAACAGGGGGCGAGGGCACTGAAGCTTTCTTT,CASSPRTGGEGTEAFF,-,TRBV18,TRBD1,TRBJ1-1
TGTGCCAGCAGCCCCGGGACAGTAGGCTCTGCTTTCTTT,CASSPGTVGSAFF,-,TRBV6-2/TRBV6-3,TRBD1,TRBJ1-1
TGTGCCAGCAGTTACACGAAACAGAACACTGAAGCTTTCTTT,CASSYTKQNTEAFF,-,TRBV6-5,-,TRBJ1-1
TGTGCCAGTAGTATTAATGGGGATGAGCAGTTCTTC,CASSINGDEQFF,-,TRBV19,-,TRBJ2-1
TGTGCCAGCTCACCTGACAGAGGGGGCTACGAGCAGTACTTC,CASSPDRGGYEQYF,few,TRBV18,-,TRBJ2-7
TGCGCCAGCAGTCCTTTTAGCTCCTATAATTCACCCCTCCACTTT,CASSPFSSYNSPLHF,-,TRBV10-2,-,TRBJ1-6
TGCGCCAGCAGCTTCCAGGCCGGGGTGGGTTACGAGCAGTACTTC,CASSFQAGVGYEQYF,-,TRBV5-1,-,TRBJ2-7
TGTGCCAGCAGCGCCTGGAACGGGGGGAATGAGCAGTTCTTC,CASSAWNGGNEQFF,-,TRBV7-2,TRBD2,TRBJ2-1
TGTGCCAGCAGTTTGGACAGGCCGGGCGTTGATGGCTACACCTTC,CASSLDRPGVDGYTF,once,TRBV27,TRBD1,TRBJ1-2